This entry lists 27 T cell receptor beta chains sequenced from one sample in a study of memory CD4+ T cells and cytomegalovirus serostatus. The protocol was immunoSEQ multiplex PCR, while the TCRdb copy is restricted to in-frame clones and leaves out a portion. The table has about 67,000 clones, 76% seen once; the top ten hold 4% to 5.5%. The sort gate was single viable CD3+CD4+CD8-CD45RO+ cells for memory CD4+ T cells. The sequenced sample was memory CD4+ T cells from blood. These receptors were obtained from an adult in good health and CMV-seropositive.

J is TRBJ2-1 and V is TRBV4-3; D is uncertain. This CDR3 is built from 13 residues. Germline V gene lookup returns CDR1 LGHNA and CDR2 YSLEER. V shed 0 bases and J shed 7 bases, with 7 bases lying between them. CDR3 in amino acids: CASSQEVRNEQFF. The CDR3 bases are TGCGCCAGCAGCCAAGAAGTCCGGAATGAGCAGTTCTTC.

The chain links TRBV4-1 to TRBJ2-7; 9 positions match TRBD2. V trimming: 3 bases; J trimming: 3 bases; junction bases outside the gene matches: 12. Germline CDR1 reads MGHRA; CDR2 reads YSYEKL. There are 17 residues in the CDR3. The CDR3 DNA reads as TGCGCCAGCAGCCACCTACAAAGTCTAGCGGGACACTACGAGCAGTACTTC. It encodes CASSHLQSLAGHYEQYF.

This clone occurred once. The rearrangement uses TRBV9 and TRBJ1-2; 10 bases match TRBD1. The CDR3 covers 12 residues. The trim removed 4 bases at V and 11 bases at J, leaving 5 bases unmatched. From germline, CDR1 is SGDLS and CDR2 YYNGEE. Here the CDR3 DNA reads TGTGCCAGCAGCCCGAGGGACAGGGGATACACCTTC. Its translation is CASSPRDRGYTF.

The CDR3, as DNA: TGTGCCAGCAGCCGCAGGGACAGGGGCCCCTATGGCTACACCTTC. Amino acid sequence: CASSRRDRGPYGYTF. The V call is TRBV5-5, the J call TRBJ1-2, with 10 bases lining up with TRBD1. V lost 4 bases to trimming and J lost 4 bases; unmatched junction nucleotides: 7. This CDR3 has 15 amino acids. The germline gives CDR1 SGHKS, CDR2 YYEKEE (reference sequence).

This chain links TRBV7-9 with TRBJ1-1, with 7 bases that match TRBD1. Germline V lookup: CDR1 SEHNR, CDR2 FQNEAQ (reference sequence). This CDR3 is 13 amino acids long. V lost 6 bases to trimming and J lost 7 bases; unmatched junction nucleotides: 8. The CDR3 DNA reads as TGTGCCAGCAGTTCGGGGACAGTAAATGAAGCTTTCTTT. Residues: CASSSGTVNEAFF.

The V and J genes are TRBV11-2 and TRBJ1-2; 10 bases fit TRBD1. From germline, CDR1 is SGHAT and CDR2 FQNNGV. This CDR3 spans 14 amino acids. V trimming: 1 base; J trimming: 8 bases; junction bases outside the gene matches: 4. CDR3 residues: CASSLATGGGGYTF. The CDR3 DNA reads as TGTGCCAGCAGCTTAGCGACAGGGGGCGGAGGCTACACCTTC.

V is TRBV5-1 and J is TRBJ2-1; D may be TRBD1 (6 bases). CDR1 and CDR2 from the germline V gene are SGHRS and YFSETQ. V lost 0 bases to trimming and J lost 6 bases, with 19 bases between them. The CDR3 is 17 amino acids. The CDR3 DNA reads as TGCGCCAGCAGCTTGGAGGCGAGCAGCACAGGGCGCAATGAGCAGTTCTTC. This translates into CASSLEASSTGRNEQFF.

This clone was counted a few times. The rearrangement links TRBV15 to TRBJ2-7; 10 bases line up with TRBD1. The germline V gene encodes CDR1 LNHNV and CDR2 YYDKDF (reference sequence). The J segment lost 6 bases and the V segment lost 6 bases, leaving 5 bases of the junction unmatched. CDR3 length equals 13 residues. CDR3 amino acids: CATRNRTGGEQYF. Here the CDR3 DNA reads TGTGCCACCAGAAACCGGACAGGGGGCGAGCAGTACTTC.

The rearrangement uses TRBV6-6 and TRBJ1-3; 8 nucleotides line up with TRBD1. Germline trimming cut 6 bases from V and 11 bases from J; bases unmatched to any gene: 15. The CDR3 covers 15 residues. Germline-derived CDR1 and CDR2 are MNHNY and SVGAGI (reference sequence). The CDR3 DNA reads TGTGCCAGCAGCCCCCCTGGACAGGGCGCTATAGCCATATATTTT. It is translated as CASSPPGQGAIAIYF.

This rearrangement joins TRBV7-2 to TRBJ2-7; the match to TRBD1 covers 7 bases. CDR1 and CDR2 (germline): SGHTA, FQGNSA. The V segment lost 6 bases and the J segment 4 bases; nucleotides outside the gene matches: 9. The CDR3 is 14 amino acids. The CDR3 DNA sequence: TGTGCCAGCAGATTGGAGACAGGGCCATACGAGCAGTACTTC. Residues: CASRLETGPYEQYF.

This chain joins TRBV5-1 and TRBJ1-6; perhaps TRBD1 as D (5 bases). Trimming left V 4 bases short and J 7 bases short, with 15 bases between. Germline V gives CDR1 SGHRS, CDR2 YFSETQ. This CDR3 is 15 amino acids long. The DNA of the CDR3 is TGCGCCAGCAGCCCCCAGGGCCCACCGAATTCACCCCTCCACTTT. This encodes CASSPQGPPNSPLHF.

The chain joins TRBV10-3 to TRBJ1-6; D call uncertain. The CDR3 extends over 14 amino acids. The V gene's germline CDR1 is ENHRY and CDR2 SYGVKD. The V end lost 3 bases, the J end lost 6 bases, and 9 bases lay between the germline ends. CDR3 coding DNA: TGTGCCATCAGTGATATCCTGGGTAATTCACCCCTCCACTTT. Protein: CAISDILGNSPLHF.

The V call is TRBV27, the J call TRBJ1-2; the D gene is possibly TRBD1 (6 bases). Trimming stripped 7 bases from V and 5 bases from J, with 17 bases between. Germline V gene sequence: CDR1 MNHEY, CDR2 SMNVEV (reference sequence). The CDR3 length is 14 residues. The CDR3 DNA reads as TGTGCCAGCAAGACCCTTCAGGGGCGGTATGGCTACACCTTC. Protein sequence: CASKTLQGRYGYTF.

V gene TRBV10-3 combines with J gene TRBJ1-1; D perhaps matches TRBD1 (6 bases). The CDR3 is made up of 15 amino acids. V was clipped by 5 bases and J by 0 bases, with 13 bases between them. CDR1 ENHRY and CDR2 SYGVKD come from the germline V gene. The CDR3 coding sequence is TGTGCCATCAGTCCGGGACAAGACATGAACACTGAAGCTTTCTTT. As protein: CAISPGQDMNTEAFF.

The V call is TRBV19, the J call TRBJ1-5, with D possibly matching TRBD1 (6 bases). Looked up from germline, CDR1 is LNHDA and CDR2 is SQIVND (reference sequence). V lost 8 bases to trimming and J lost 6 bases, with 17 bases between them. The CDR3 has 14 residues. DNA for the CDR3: TGTGCCAGTGGGACACACAACGTAGGTCAGCCCCAGCATTTT. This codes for CASGTHNVGQPQHF. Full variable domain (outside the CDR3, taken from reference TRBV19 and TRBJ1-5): DGGITQSPKYLFRKEGQNVTLSCEQNLNHDAMYWYRQDPGQGLRLIYYSQIVNDFQKGDIAEGYSVSREKKESFPLTVTSAQKNPTAFYLCASGTHNVGQPQHFGDGTRLSIL.

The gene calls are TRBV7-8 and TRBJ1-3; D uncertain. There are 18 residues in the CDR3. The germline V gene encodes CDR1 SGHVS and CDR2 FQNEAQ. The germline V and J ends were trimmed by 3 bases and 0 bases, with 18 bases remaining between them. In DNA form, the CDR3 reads TGTGCCAGCAGCTTCTCGACGGCCCAATCCTTCTCTGGAAACACCATATATTTT. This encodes CASSFSTAQSFSGNTIYF.

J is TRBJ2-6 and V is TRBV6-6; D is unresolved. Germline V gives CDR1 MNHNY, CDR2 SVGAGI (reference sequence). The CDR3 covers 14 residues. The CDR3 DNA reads TGTGCTGTTTTAGAGCGCTCTGGGGCCAACGTCCTGACTTTC. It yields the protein CAVLERSGANVLTF.

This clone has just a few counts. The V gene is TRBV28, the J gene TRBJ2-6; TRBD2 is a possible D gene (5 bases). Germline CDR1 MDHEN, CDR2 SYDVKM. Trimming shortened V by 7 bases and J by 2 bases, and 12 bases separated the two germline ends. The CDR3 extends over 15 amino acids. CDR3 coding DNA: TGTGCCAGCAACCCCGGACTTACTGGGGCCAACGTCCTGACTTTC. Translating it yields CASNPGLTGANVLTF.

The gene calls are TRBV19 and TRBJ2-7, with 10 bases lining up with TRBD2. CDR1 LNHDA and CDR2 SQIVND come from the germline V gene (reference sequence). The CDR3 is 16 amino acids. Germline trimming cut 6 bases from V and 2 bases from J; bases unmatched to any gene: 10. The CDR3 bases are TGTGCCAGTAGGCTCCAGGGAGCGGGGGGGCCCTACGAGCAGTACTTC. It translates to CASRLQGAGGPYEQYF.

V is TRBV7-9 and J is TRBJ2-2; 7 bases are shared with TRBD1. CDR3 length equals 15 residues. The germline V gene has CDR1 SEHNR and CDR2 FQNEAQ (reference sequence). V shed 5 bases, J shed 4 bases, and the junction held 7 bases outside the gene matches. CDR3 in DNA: TGTGCCAGCAGCCGACAGGGTAGTGGCACCGGGGAGCTGTTTTTT. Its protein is CASSRQGSGTGELFF.

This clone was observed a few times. The CDR3 nucleotides are TGCAGCGTTTTCTCAGGGAGGGTCACCGGGGAGCTGTTTTTT. Amino acid sequence: CSVFSGRVTGELFF. The gene calls are TRBV29-1 and TRBJ2-2; 7 bases match TRBD2. The CDR3 extends over 14 amino acids. After removal of 5 bases from V and 4 bases from J, the junction contained 7 bases not matched to a gene. Germline values: CDR1 SQVTM, CDR2 ANQGSEA.

The CDR3 loop reads CASSDHYGYTF. The CDR3 DNA reads as TGTGCCAGCAGTGACCACTATGGCTACACCTTC. V gene TRBV7-2 combines with J gene TRBJ1-2; D not resolved. Deletions cut 6 bases from V and 3 bases from J, with 5 bases between. CDR1 and CDR2 from the germline V gene are SGHTA and FQGNSA. CDR3 length: 11 residues.

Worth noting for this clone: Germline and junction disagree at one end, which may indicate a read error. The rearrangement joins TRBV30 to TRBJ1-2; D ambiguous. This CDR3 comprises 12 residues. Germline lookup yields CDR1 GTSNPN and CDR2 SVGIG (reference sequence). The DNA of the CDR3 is TGTGCGTGGACGGAGGGCTCCTATGGCTACACCTTC. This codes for CAWTEGSYGYTF.

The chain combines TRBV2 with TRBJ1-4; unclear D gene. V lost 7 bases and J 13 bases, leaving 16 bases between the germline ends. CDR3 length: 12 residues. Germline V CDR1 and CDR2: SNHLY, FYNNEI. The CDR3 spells CASTSEGLLLFF. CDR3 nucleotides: TGTGCCAGCACCTCGGAGGGTTTGCTACTGTTTTTT.

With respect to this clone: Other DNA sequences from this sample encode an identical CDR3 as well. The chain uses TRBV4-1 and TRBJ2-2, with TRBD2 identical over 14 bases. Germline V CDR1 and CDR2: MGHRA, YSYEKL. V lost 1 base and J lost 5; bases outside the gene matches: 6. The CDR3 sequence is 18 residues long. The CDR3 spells CASSQGGLAGVGTGELFF. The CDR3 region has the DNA TGCGCCAGCAGCCAAGGGGGACTAGCGGGAGTGGGGACCGGGGAGCTGTTTTTT.

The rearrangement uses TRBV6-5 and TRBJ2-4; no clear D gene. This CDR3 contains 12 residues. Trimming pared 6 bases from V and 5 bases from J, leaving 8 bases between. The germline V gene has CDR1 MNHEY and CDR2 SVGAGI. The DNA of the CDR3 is TGTGCCAGCAGGCAGGACCAAAACATTCAGTACTTC. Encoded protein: CASRQDQNIQYF.

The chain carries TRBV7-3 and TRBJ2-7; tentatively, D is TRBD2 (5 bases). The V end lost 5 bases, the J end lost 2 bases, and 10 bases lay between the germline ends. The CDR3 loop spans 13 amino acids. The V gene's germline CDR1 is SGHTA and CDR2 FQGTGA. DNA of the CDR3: TGTGCCAGCAGCCCTGGACTTCCCTACGAGCAGTACTTC. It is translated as CASSPGLPYEQYF.